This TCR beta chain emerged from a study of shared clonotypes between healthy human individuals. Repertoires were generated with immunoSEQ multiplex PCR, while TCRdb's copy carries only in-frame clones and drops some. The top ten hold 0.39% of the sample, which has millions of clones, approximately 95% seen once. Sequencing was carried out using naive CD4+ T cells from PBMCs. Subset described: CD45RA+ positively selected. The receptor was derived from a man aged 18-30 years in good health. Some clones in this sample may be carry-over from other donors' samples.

The CDR3 coding sequence is TGTGCCAGTAAACGTATAGGAGCAGAAGGGGAAGGCTCACCCCTCCACTTT. Its protein product is CASKRIGAEGEGSPLHF. This chain joins TRBV27 and TRBJ1-6; D may be TRBD1 (5 bases). Trimming removed 9 bases from V and 10 bases from J, with 28 bases in between. The CDR3 has 17 amino acids. Germline-derived CDR1 and CDR2 are MNHEY and SMNVEV (reference sequence).